The clone carrying this T cell receptor (beta chain) was picked up many times. As yet, its antigen is unknown. This sample stems from a study of early T cells in non-severe SARS-CoV-2 infection. Overall study context: Chains from this unsorted whole-blood bulk RNA could not be paired.

Study-wide points: Lookups in VDJdb leaned toward anti-spike CD8 responses and missed private and CD4 specificities.

Individual cDNA molecules carried attached unique molecular identifiers. One entry per CDR3 protein results from TCRdb running MiXCR on the 5' RACE reads. The sample consists of under 65,000 distinct CDR3 sequences, over 9.5% of them appearing once. CDR1 ENHRY and CDR2 SYGVKD come from the germline V gene. The CDR3 spans 14 residues. V lost 0 bases to trimming and J lost 5 bases, with 10 bases between them. Sequences were obtained from whole blood. This rearrangement joins TRBV10-3 to TRBJ1-1, with D tentatively TRBD1 (6 bases). The receptor was isolated from an adult who was a healthcare worker with PCR-confirmed SARS-CoV-2 infection or an uninfected control (not recorded which). DNA of the CDR3: TGTGCCATCAGTGAGTCTGGGGGGCGGACTGAAGCTTTCTTT. Encoded protein: CAISESGGRTEAFF.